This T cell receptor (beta chain) was retrieved from a study of T cell responses to AZD1222 COVID-19 vaccine (dated by TCRdb to about 2021). Notes on the research overall: AZD1222 recipients given second doses at about 4 weeks or at about 12 weeks were pooled, since spike-specific TCR depth and breadth were not found to differ between the two schedules. TCR sequencing was performed for about 250 trial participants, of whom around 200 were given two doses of AZD1222 and around 26 were given two doses of MenACWY control vaccine. Trial participants were enrolled by age into 18-55, 56-69 and 70-plus year subgroups, with around 150, 28 and 57 TCR-sequenced participants respectively.

Worth noting for this clone: The clone's antigen remains unknown. No base quality values were provided; no much bigger clone lies one nucleotide off.

Sample time point, as interpreted from the label and publication: baseline before first vaccination. Vaccinee samples came from UK trials COV001 and COV002, including a single-blind randomized controlled phase 2/3 trial of AZD1222 (ChAdOx1 nCoV-19) in healthy adults. For TCRbeta chain sequencing, PBMC samples were collected from trial participants at day 0 and at day 28 after the second dose. V lost 8 bases and J lost 0 bases, and the count of bases not matched to a germline gene is 15. The germline V gene yields KGHSH for CDR1 and LQKENI for CDR2. The cysteine opens and the phenylalanine closes a CDR3 of 17 amino acids. Only the CDR3 portion is preserved as DNA: 51 bases, with reading frame beginning at the first base. The paper's findings and limits, for the study overall: Because no samples from the day 14 peak response were available, repertoires could be characterized only after the peak T cell response. Most participants were white British and females outnumbered males, and the authors suggested that clonal diversity may have been underestimated. In the small 56-69-year group, the increase in depth fell short of significance, most likely because of low power. Reportedly, almost half of the unique spike-specific TCRs recognized epitopes lying outside the regions that are mutated in the B.1.351 and B.1.1.7 variants. The whole spike protein was spanned by vaccine-associated CD4 TCRs, and dominant responses were seen in regions 160-218 and 743-854. After two AZD1222 doses, spike-specific TCR breadth and depth were significantly higher than at day 0 and than in MenACWY recipients. Conclusions about previously exposed vaccinees were limited because only a handful of AZD1222 recipients were SARS-CoV-2 seropositive at baseline.

The CDR3 regions of human TCRbeta chains were subjected to immunosequencing. In the original analysis: TCRs in the repertoires were compared against a reference library of SARS-CoV-2-specific TCRs that had been generated with the MIRA antigen-specificity platform. Breadth was defined as the fraction of unique TCRs that were SARS-CoV-2-associated, and depth was defined as the fraction of total T cells that were SARS-CoV-2-associated. Using the MIRA data, every spike-specific TCR was mapped to the spike region that the TCR reacted to and assigned to either a CD4 or a CD8 class. Log10-transformed breadth and depth values were compared by one-way ANOVA with Sidak's multiple comparisons tests. TCRdb stores this immuneACCESS table with in-frame sequences only. Part of the clones is absent; in the studies checked, under half of the shortfall reflects unresolved V genes, and no reason is known for the rest. V and J calls and clone size are those listed in that table; D and trimming were worked out from the DNA. The sample yields 110,000 to 150,000 clones; around 89% were counted once. The biggest ten clones account for 4% to 5% of the sample.

The sequencing here drew on peripheral blood, taken on day 0 of AZD1222 vaccination. This receptor was obtained from an adult in good health. The V and J genes are TRBV18 and TRBJ1-2, with 7 bases aligning to TRBD1. The nucleotide sequence is given as TGTGCCAGCACAAGGATCGGGACAGTTATTTCTAACTATGGCTACACCTTC. This translates into CASTRIGTVISNYGYTF.